This T cell receptor beta chain was captured by sequencing in a study of T cell responses to AZD1222 COVID-19 vaccine (dated by TCRdb to about 2021). Background for the entire study: AZD1222 recipients whose second dose came at about 4 weeks and those whose second dose came at about 12 weeks were combined into one group, since spike-specific TCR depth and breadth did not differ between the two schedules. A total of roughly 240 trial participants underwent TCR sequencing, of whom some 210 received two doses of AZD1222 and about 25 received two doses of the MenACWY control vaccine. Trial participants were enrolled into age subgroups of 18-55, 56-69 and 70-plus years, which contained about 150, 28 and 57 TCR-sequenced participants, respectively.

The CDR3, from cysteine to phenylalanine, totals 16 residues. The entry retains the CDR3 DNA only, 48 bases that are in frame from base 1. Taken from the germline V gene, the CDR1 and CDR2 loops are SGHRS and YFSETQ. The junction shows trimming of 4 bases on V and 1 base on J, plus 18 bases between the germline ends. General study outcomes and caveats: In the small 56-69-year group, the increase in depth fell short of significance, most likely because of low power. Most participants were white British and females outnumbered males, and the authors suggested that clonal diversity may have been underestimated. A significant rise in spike-specific TCR breadth and depth was observed after two AZD1222 doses relative to day 0 and relative to MenACWY recipients. Reportedly, close to half of the unique spike-specific TCRs recognized epitopes lying outside the regions that are mutated in the B.1.351 and B.1.1.7 variants. Because no day 14 peak-response samples were available, the repertoires could be characterized only after the peak T cell response. CD4 TCRs associated with the vaccine covered the entire spike protein, and the dominant responses were in regions 160-218 and 743-854. Only five to seven AZD1222 recipients were SARS-CoV-2 seropositive at baseline, limiting conclusions about previously exposed vaccinees.

Note on this clone: The specificity of this receptor is unknown. Base qualities are not at hand, and no much larger clone is one base apart.

The CDR3 regions of human TCRbeta chains were analyzed by immunosequencing. Processing in the source paper ran as follows. Repertoire TCRs were checked for matches against a reference library of SARS-CoV-2-specific TCRs that had been generated using the MIRA antigen-specificity platform. Breadth meant the fraction of unique TCRs that were SARS-CoV-2-associated, whereas depth meant the fraction of total T cells that were SARS-CoV-2-associated. Using the MIRA data, each spike-specific TCR was mapped to the spike region that the TCR reacts to and placed in a CD4 or CD8 class. Log10-transformed breadth and depth values were compared by one-way ANOVA with Sidak's multiple comparisons tests. Sourced from immuneACCESS, this table was stored by TCRdb with only in-frame sequences that have V and J called. A share of the clones is absent; for the studies checked, an unresolved V gene accounts for under half, and the remainder has no known explanation. V and J calls and clone size come straight from that table; D and trimming were deduced from the DNA. In all, the sample holds more than 85,000 clones, and 91% of those were seen once. The biggest ten clones account for 7.5% of the sample.

Per the publication, the time point label means: baseline before first vaccination. Vaccinee samples were obtained from the UK trials COV001 and COV002, which included a single-blind randomized controlled phase 2/3 trial of AZD1222 (ChAdOx1 nCoV-19) in healthy adults. For TCRbeta chain sequencing, PBMC samples were collected from trial participants at day 0 and at day 28 after the second dose. This clonotype was obtained from an adult in good health. The source material was peripheral blood, sampled on day 0 of AZD1222 vaccination. The V gene is TRBV5-1 and the J gene is TRBJ2-7, with TRBD1 as a weak D call on 7 bases. The bases read TGCGCCAGCAGCATTTGGGGGGACAGATTTTCCTACGAGCAGTACTTC. Translated, it gives CASSIWGDRFSYEQYF.